Listed below are T cell receptor beta chains from one sample, sequenced in a study of regulatory T cells in long-lasting Graves disease. MiXCR, run by TCRdb on the multiplex PCR reads, gives a single entry per CDR3 protein. The profile shows 680,000 or so distinct CDR3 sequences, roughly 15% of them singletons. This same sample was also taken into another study, of T cells in Graves' hyperthyroidism and ophthalmopathy.

This sample comprised peripheral blood mononuclear cells (PBMCs), obtained at new diagnosis, from a patient treated with antithyroid drugs. The receptors were gathered from a woman aged 30 to 39 with Graves disease. Each CDR3 is given with its conserved first and last residue. Each record gives: J gene, clone size, V gene, CDR3 length, D gene, CDR3 protein, CDR3 DNA. A D gene is named only where the DNA matches it firmly. Only some rows state a clone size, as once, few, many or a class for expanded clones.

>TRBJ1-5|-|TRBV30|15|-
CAWSVLGGGNQPQHF
TGTGCCTGGAGTGTACTAGGAGGGGGTAATCAGCCCCAGCATTTT
>TRBJ1-4|-|TRBV30|15|-
CAWSTGTPTNEKLFF
TGTGCCTGGAGTACCGGGACCCCAACTAATGAAAAACTGTTTTTT
>TRBJ1-6|many|TRBV6-1|17|TRBD1
CASSVNPVDRGNSPLHF
TGTGCCAGCAGTGTAAACCCAGTCGACAGGGGAAATTCACCCCTCCACTTT
>TRBJ2-2|many|TRBV28|16|TRBD1
CASSLGSTGDTGELFF
TGTGCCAGCAGTTTAGGGTCTACAGGGGACACCGGGGAGCTGTTTTTT
>TRBJ2-5|many|TRBV12-3/TRBV12-4|13|TRBD1
CASRPDRGKTQYF
TGTGCCAGCAGACCCGACAGGGGGAAGACCCAGTACTTC
>TRBJ2-1|-|TRBV15|11|-
CATRGENEQFF
TGTGCCACCAGAGGGGAGAATGAGCAGTTCTTC
>TRBJ2-2|-|TRBV6-2/TRBV6-3|16|TRBD1
CASSYTGQDGAGELFF
TGTGCCAGCAGTTACACTGGACAGGATGGGGCCGGGGAGCTGTTTTTT
>TRBJ1-2|many|TRBV20-1|13|-
CSAVDGGGYGYTF
TGCAGTGCAGTAGATGGGGGCGGCTATGGCTACACCTTC
>TRBJ2-5|many|TRBV20-1|15|TRBD2
CSASPSWEGPETQYF
TGCAGTGCTAGCCCGTCGTGGGAGGGCCCGGAGACCCAGTACTTC
>TRBJ2-7|many|TRBV2|18|TRBD2
CASSQGFARGGYPTEQYF
TGTGCCAGCAGCCAAGGATTCGCTAGGGGAGGGTATCCTACGGAGCAGTACTTC
>TRBJ2-3|-|TRBV15|15|-
CATSREWDSLDTQYF
TGTGCCACCAGCAGAGAATGGGACTCTCTAGATACGCAGTATTTT
>TRBJ1-4|-|TRBV5-1|15|-
CASSRSGTFEEKLFF
TGCGCCAGCAGCAGGTCAGGGACATTTGAGGAAAAACTGTTTTTT
>TRBJ2-1|-|TRBV20-1|15|-
CSAGDPMSSYNEQFF
TGCAGTGCTGGGGACCCCATGAGCTCCTACAATGAGCAGTTCTTC
>TRBJ1-5|few|TRBV7-3|13|TRBD1
CASSSDRGQPQHF
TGTGCCAGCAGCTCCGACAGGGGTCAGCCCCAGCATTTT
>TRBJ1-3|many|TRBV6-1|17|-
CASSATGTGGSGNTIYF
TGTGCCAGCAGTGCTACAGGGACGGGGGGGTCTGGAAACACCATATATTTT
>TRBJ1-1|few|TRBV4-1|16|-
CASSRTEQTARTEAFF
TGCGCCAGCAGCCGCACAGAACAAACAGCGAGGACTGAAGCTTTCTTT
>TRBJ2-5|-|TRBV28|15|TRBD2
CASSYVGREEETQYF
TGTGCCAGCAGTTACGTGGGGCGGGAGGAAGAGACCCAGTACTTC
>TRBJ2-1|-|TRBV6-1|14|-
CASAPSRFLNEQFF
TGTGCCAGCGCTCCCTCTAGGTTTCTCAATGAGCAGTTCTTC
>TRBJ2-1|few|TRBV12-5|17|TRBD2
CASGLVKGSGNSNEQFF
TGTGCTAGTGGTTTGGTCAAGGGTAGCGGGAATTCCAATGAGCAGTTCTTC
>TRBJ1-1|few|TRBV19|16|TRBD1
CASSRGQGRVNTEAFF
TGTGCCAGTAGTCGTGGACAGGGCAGGGTGAACACTGAAGCTTTCTTT
>TRBJ1-1|many|TRBV6-1|14|-
CASLGWGSSTEAFF
TGTGCCAGTCTTGGATGGGGGAGTTCGACTGAAGCTTTCTTT
>TRBJ1-1|few|TRBV19|12|-
CASSSTGGRAFF
TGTGCCAGTAGTTCAACTGGGGGCCGAGCTTTCTTT
>TRBJ2-1|few|TRBV6-2/TRBV6-3|16|-
CASGGGLSVGYNEQFF
TGTGCCAGCGGGGGAGGATTGTCGGTCGGATACAATGAGCAGTTCTTC
>TRBJ2-3|many|TRBV20-1|18|-
CSGGGTWELAMGADTQYF
TGCAGTGGAGGTGGGACTTGGGAACTAGCCATGGGTGCAGATACGCAGTATTTT
>TRBJ2-1|-|TRBV30|11|TRBD1
CAWSPGTGQFF
TGTGCCTGGAGTCCCGGGACAGGGCAGTTCTTC